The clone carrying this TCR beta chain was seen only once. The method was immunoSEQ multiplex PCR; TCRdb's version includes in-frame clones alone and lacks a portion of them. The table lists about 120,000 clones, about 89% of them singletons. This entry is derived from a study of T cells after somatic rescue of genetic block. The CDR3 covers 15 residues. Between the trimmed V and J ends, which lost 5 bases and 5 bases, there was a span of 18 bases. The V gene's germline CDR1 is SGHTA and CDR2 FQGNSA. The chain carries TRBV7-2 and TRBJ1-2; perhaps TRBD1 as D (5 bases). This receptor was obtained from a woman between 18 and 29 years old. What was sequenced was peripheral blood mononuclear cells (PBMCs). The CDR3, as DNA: TGTGCCAGCAGCCCCCCAGGGAGGTTAACTTATGGCTACACCTTC. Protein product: CASSPPGRLTYGYTF.